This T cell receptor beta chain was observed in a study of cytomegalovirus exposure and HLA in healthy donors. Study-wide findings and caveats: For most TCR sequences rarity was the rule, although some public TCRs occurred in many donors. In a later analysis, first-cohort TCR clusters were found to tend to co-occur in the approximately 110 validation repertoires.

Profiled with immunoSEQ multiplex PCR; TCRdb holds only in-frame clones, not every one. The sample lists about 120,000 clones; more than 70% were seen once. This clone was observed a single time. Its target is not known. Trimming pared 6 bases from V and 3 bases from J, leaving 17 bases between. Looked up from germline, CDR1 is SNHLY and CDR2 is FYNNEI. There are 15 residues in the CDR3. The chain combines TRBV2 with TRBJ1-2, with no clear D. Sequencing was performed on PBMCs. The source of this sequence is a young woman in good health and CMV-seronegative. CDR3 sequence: CASSLLRANDYGYTF. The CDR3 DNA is TGTGCCAGCAGCCTACTGAGGGCTAATGACTATGGCTACACCTTC.